A single sample is the source of the 13 T cell receptor beta chains below, sequenced in a study of shared clonotypes between healthy human individuals. Naive CD8 cells lacked CD45RO and underwent positive selection for CCR7, leaving out terminally differentiated effector memory CD45RA+ cells. Libraries were prepared by immunoSEQ multiplex PCR; TCRdb keeps only in-frame clonotypes and omits some of them. The sample shows more than 500,000 clones, around 95% of them seen only once. Sample: naive CD8+ T cells sorted from blood. These receptors came from a woman between 25 and 40 years old in good health.

The CDR3: CASSLTSGRGGLEEQYF. In DNA form, the CDR3 reads TGCGCCAGCAGCCTTACTAGCGGGAGAGGGGGCTTAGAAGAGCAGTACTTC. The chain has TRBV5-1 and TRBJ2-7; 11 bases agree with TRBD2. Per germline, CDR1 SGHRS and CDR2 YFSETQ. V lost 4 bases, J lost 7 bases, and 16 bases stayed unmatched. The CDR3 has 17 amino acids. The whole variable domain, filled in from reference TRBV5-1 and TRBJ2-7, reads KAGVTQTPRYLIKTRGQQVTLSCSPISGHRSVSWYQQTPGQGLQFLFEYFSETQRNKGNFPGRFSGRQFSNSRSEMNVSTLELGDSALYLCASSLTSGRGGLEEQYFGPGTRLTVT.

The rearrangement joins TRBV7-9 to TRBJ2-5, with TRBD2 identical over 11 bases. The V gene's germline CDR1 is SEHNR and CDR2 FQNEAQ (reference sequence). V trimming: 5 bases; J trimming: 5 bases; junction bases outside the gene matches: 4. The CDR3 consists of 14 residues. CDR3 nucleotides: TGTGCCAGCAGCACGACTAGCGGGGCGGAGACCCAGTACTTC. It translates to CASSTTSGAETQYF.

This chain joins TRBV29-1 and TRBJ2-7, with a tentative D call TRBD2 (6 bases). This CDR3 contains 14 residues. Germline CDR1 is SQVTM and CDR2 is ANQGSEA. Trimming took off 3 bases at V and 4 bases at J, with 16 bases between the two ends. The DNA for the CDR3 is TGCAGCGTTGATCCGGGAGCAGGATCTTACGAGCAGTACTTC. It specifies CSVDPGAGSYEQYF.

The chain joins TRBV19 to TRBJ2-3; D uncertain. The ends were cut back, 5 bases at V and 2 bases at J, with 11 bases in the middle. The V gene's germline CDR1 is LNHDA and CDR2 SQIVND (reference sequence). The CDR3 has 14 residues. The CDR3 here is CASSLGPDTDTQYF. CDR3 in DNA: TGTGCCAGTAGTCTAGGCCCAGACACAGATACGCAGTATTTT.

About this clone: Other DNA variants within this sample encode the same CDR3. This rearrangement joins TRBV7-9 to TRBJ1-5; D possibly corresponds to TRBD1 (5 bases). There are 15 residues in the CDR3. Per germline, CDR1 SEHNR and CDR2 FQNEAQ (reference sequence). V was trimmed by 1 base and J by 0 bases, leaving 7 bases between them. The CDR3 DNA sequence: TGTGCCAGCAGCTTAGAAGGGGCTAGCAATCAGCCCCAGCATTTT. It codes for CASSLEGASNQPQHF.

The V and J genes are TRBV4-1 and TRBJ2-5; perhaps TRBD2 as D (5 bases). The V end lost 1 base, the J end lost 4 bases, and 10 bases lay between the germline ends. Germline assignment: CDR1 MGHRA and CDR2 YSYEKL. The CDR3 extends over 14 amino acids. The CDR3 sequence: CASSQGVGRETQYF. The CDR3 nucleotides read TGCGCCAGCAGCCAAGGGGTGGGGAGAGAGACCCAGTACTTC.

V usage is TRBV7-8 and J usage is TRBJ2-7; D possibly corresponds to TRBD2 (5 bases). Germline CDR1 is SGHVS and CDR2 is FQNEAQ. The V end was cut by 6 bases, the J end by 7 bases, with 22 bases between. The CDR3 consists of 15 residues. CDR3 in DNA: TGTGCCAGCAGGGAGGCCTGGGGTGGTTCGGCGGAGCAGTACTTC. Its protein is CASREAWGGSAEQYF.

The chain couples TRBV28 to TRBJ1-1; D ambiguous. The CDR3 spans 12 residues. The germline V gene has CDR1 MDHEN and CDR2 SYDVKM. Trimming took 10 bases from V and 1 from J, leaving 10 bases between them. CDR3 sequence (DNA): TGTGCCACCAAAAGTAGGAACACTGAAGCTTTCTTT. It translates to CATKSRNTEAFF.

This clone was counted a few times. The chain recombines TRBV10-3 with TRBJ1-2; D call uncertain. The V end lost 10 bases, the J end lost 8 bases, and 14 bases lay between the germline ends. This CDR3 contains 11 residues. Germline CDR1 ENHRY, CDR2 SYGVKD. CDR3 in DNA: TGTGCCACGAACGACCATCGGGGCTACACCTTC. This sequence encodes CATNDHRGYTF.

The V and J genes are TRBV7-7 and TRBJ2-1, with D perhaps TRBD2 (5 bases). Germline V gene data show CDR1 as SSHAT and CDR2 as FNYEAQ (reference sequence). The CDR3 spans 12 residues. Trimming pared 4 bases from V and 7 bases from J, leaving 8 bases between. The CDR3 sequence: CASSSPGNEQFF. The CDR3 coding sequence is TGTGCCAGCAGCTCCCCGGGGAATGAGCAGTTCTTC.

A single count supports this clone. V gene TRBV11-2 combines with J gene TRBJ2-1; D ambiguous. Germline V lookup: CDR1 SGHAT, CDR2 FQNNGV. The CDR3 is 15 residues long. Trimming removed 5 bases from V and 0 bases from J, with 11 bases in between. Written as DNA, the CDR3 is TGTGCCAGCAGCCCCTCTAGTGACTCCTACAATGAGCAGTTCTTC. This translates into CASSPSSDSYNEQFF.

The DNA of the CDR3 is TGTGCCAGCAGCGCTCCACATGGGGTGACTGAAGCTTTCTTT. Translation gives CASSAPHGVTEAFF. The V gene is TRBV5-8, the J gene TRBJ1-1; no clear D gene. Between the trimmed V and J ends, which lost 4 bases and 5 bases, there was a span of 15 bases. CDR3 length equals 14 residues. Looked up from germline, CDR1 is SGHTS and CDR2 is YDEGEE.

This clone was counted once. The chain carries TRBV4-1 and TRBJ1-1, with 9 bases identical to TRBD1. This CDR3 is 14 amino acids long. Germline assignment: CDR1 MGHRA and CDR2 YSYEKL. Germline trimming cut 2 bases from V and 10 bases from J; bases unmatched to any gene: 8. For the CDR3, the DNA is TGCGCCAGCAGCCAAACCGGGACAGGGATGGGAGCTTTCTTT. The encoded protein is CASSQTGTGMGAFF.